The 20 T cell receptor beta chains listed next were all sequenced from one sample in a study of OX40 agonist ivuxolimab in advanced cancers. Libraries were prepared by immunoSEQ multiplex PCR; TCRdb keeps only in-frame clonotypes and omits some of them. Seen here are fewer than 85,000 clones, roughly 80% observed once, and the top ten hold 6.5% to 7.5%. The specimen was CD4+ or CD8+ T cells sorted from blood, collected in a trial of the OX40 agonist ivuxolimab. The receptors were gathered from an adult with an advanced solid tumor such as melanoma, head and neck, liver or kidney cancer.

This clone was seen a handful of times. The J gene is TRBJ2-5, the V gene TRBV10-1; D call uncertain. V shed 3 bases and J shed 4 bases, with 9 bases lying between them. The CDR3 consists of 13 residues. Germline V gene sequence: CDR1 WNHNN, CDR2 SYGVQD (reference sequence). The CDR3 nucleotides are TGCGCCAGCAGTGATAGGCTAGTAGAGACCCAGTACTTC. Protein: CASSDRLVETQYF.

This chain uses TRBV7-3 with TRBJ2-5; 8 nucleotides align to TRBD1. Germline assignment: CDR1 SGHTA and CDR2 FQGTGA. V lost 5 bases to trimming and J lost 5 bases; unmatched junction nucleotides: 4. CDR3 length: 13 residues. CDR3: CASSQTGVETQYF. The CDR3 DNA follows: TGTGCCAGCAGCCAGACAGGGGTGGAGACCCAGTACTTC.

CDR3 in amino acids: CASSLLVVNYGYTF. The CDR3 nucleotides read TGTGCCAGCAGCCTCCTAGTAGTTAACTATGGCTACACCTTC. This chain connects TRBV28 to TRBJ1-2; D not certain. In germline, CDR1 is MDHEN, CDR2 SYDVKM. Trimming shortened V by 6 bases and J by 1 base, and 12 bases separated the two germline ends. The CDR3 spans 14 residues.

V usage is TRBV2 and J usage is TRBJ2-7; D unresolved. With 5 bases removed from V and 0 bases from J, the gap between germline ends came to 8 bases. The germline CDR1 and CDR2 sequences are SNHLY and FYNNEI. The CDR3 sequence is 13 residues long. The CDR3 protein is CASSLRDSYEQYF. DNA of the CDR3: TGTGCCAGCAGTCTTAGGGACTCCTACGAGCAGTACTTC.

The rearrangement uses TRBV6-1 and TRBJ2-7; the match to TRBD2 covers 8 bases. In germline, CDR1 is MNHNS, CDR2 SASEGT. The CDR3 length is 14 residues. V shed 6 bases and J 4 bases; nucleotides not matched to a gene: 8. For the CDR3, the DNA is TGTGCCAGCAGAACTAGCGGAAGTACTTACGAGCAGTACTTC. It is translated as CASRTSGSTYEQYF.

The chain uses TRBV2 and TRBJ2-5; 9 bases map to TRBD1. V trimming: 7 bases; J trimming: 3 bases; junction bases outside the gene matches: 3. CDR3 size: 13 residues. The V gene's germline CDR1 is SNHLY and CDR2 FYNNEI. CDR3 coding DNA: TGTGCCAGCATCGGGACAGGGAAAGAGACCCAGTACTTC. Protein product: CASIGTGKETQYF.

V usage is TRBV5-1 and J usage is TRBJ2-7; D might be TRBD1 (6 bases). The CDR3 is 15 amino acids. Trimming took off 4 bases at V and 3 bases at J, with 17 bases between the two ends. In germline, CDR1 is SGHRS, CDR2 YFSETQ. CDR3 bases: TGCGCCAGCAGCCCGCTCAGGACAGTTGACTACGAGCAGTACGTC. Translated, it gives CASSPLRTVDYEQYV.

This clone was observed once. The V gene is TRBV4-2, the J gene TRBJ2-2; 13 bases agree with TRBD2. The CDR3 is 17 amino acids. Germline V gene lookup returns CDR1 LGHNA and CDR2 YNFKEQ. The V segment lost 4 bases and the J segment 4 bases; nucleotides outside the gene matches: 6. The CDR3: CASSRSTSGGATGELFF. CDR3 coding DNA: TGTGCCAGCAGCCGAAGTACTAGCGGGGGGGCCACCGGGGAGCTGTTTTTT.

The chain couples TRBV10-2 to TRBJ2-3; 12 nucleotides align to TRBD2. The V gene end was trimmed by 0 bases and the J gene end by 0 bases; junction bases not matched to a gene: 4. The CDR3 covers 18 residues. The V gene's germline CDR1 is WSHSY and CDR2 SAAADI. The CDR3 is CASSESRTSGVSTDTQYF. The CDR3 DNA reads as TGCGCCAGCAGTGAGTCGAGGACTAGCGGGGTTAGCACAGATACGCAGTATTTT.

The CDR3 loop reads CASTIKWEADTQYF. In nucleotides, the CDR3 is TGTGCCAGCACCATTAAGTGGGAGGCAGATACGCAGTATTTT. The chain recombines TRBV6-1 with TRBJ2-3; possibly TRBD2 for D (6 bases). CDR3 size: 14 residues. Germline CDR1 and CDR2: MNHNS and SASEGT. The V end lost 7 bases, the J end lost 4 bases, and 15 bases lay between the germline ends.

The chain combines TRBV6-5 with TRBJ1-3; D not certain. CDR1 MNHEY and CDR2 SVGAGI come from the germline V gene. V was clipped by 5 bases and J by 0 bases, with 11 bases between them. The CDR3 covers 15 residues. The CDR3 DNA reads TGTGCCAGCAGTCGCGTCGGAGGCTCTGGAAACACCATATATTTT. This gives the protein CASSRVGGSGNTIYF.

This clone was counted between two and nine times. This chain joins TRBV7-3 and TRBJ2-1; 9 positions agree with TRBD2. Germline V gives CDR1 SGHTA, CDR2 FQGTGA. The CDR3 extends over 15 amino acids. V was clipped by 5 bases and J by 3 bases; unmatched bases: 5. This CDR3 reads CASSRSGSGYNEQFF. CDR3 in DNA: TGTGCCAGCAGCCGTAGCGGGAGTGGCTACAATGAGCAGTTCTTC.

The chain is built from TRBV30 and TRBJ2-3; 8 nucleotides match TRBD2. CDR1 is GTSNPN and CDR2 is SVGIG in the germline V gene (reference sequence). The V segment lost 4 bases and the J segment 1 base; nucleotides outside the gene matches: 1. The CDR3 sequence is 13 residues long. In DNA form, the CDR3 reads TGTGCCTGGATGCGGGAGGGCACAGATACGCAGTATTTT. Its translation is CAWMREGTDTQYF.

The chain uses TRBV7-6 and TRBJ2-7; TRBD1 agrees at 7 bases. Germline values: CDR1 SGHVS, CDR2 FNYEAQ. The V and J ends lost 5 bases and 7 bases, in that order; junction bases with no gene match: 14. The CDR3 totals 15 residues. The CDR3 DNA reads as TGTGCCAGCAGCGCGTCCGGGACAGAGCTAACTGAGCAGTACTTC. This encodes CASSASGTELTEQYF.

The chain joins TRBV10-3 to TRBJ2-3; no definite D call. This CDR3 spans 16 amino acids. Trimming stripped 4 bases from V and 1 base from J, with 15 bases between. Germline values: CDR1 ENHRY, CDR2 SYGVKD. The CDR3 nucleotides are TGTGCCATCAGTGGGGTGATCCCCCCGGGCACAGATACGCAGTATTTT. It translates to CAISGVIPPGTDTQYF.

The chain links TRBV14 to TRBJ2-7; 8 nucleotides agree with TRBD1. The J segment lost 3 bases and the V segment lost 0 bases, leaving 10 bases of the junction unmatched. From germline, CDR1 is SGHDN and CDR2 FVKESK. CDR3 length: 17 residues. The CDR3 DNA reads as TGTGCCAGCAGCCAAGAATGGGGACAGGCTACCTACTACGAGCAGTACTTC. Encoded protein: CASSQEWGQATYYEQYF.

The rearrangement links TRBV2 to TRBJ2-1; 10 nucleotides match TRBD2. J lost 2 bases, V lost 0 bases, and 4 bases had no gene match. Per the germline V gene, CDR1 is SNHLY and CDR2 is FYNNEI. This CDR3 comprises 17 residues. The CDR3 coding sequence is TGTGCCAGCAGTGAAGCGAGCGGGAGGGGGGCCTACAATGAGCAGTTCTTC. It yields the protein CASSEASGRGAYNEQFF.

This chain joins TRBV5-6 and TRBJ1-1, with D possibly matching TRBD1 (6 bases). CDR3 length: 14 amino acids. Germline V gene sequence: CDR1 SGHDT, CDR2 YYEEEE. Trimming stripped 5 bases from V and 4 bases from J, with 15 bases between. CDR3 bases: TGTGCCAGCAGTAGTCCCCGGACAGTCACTGAAGCTTTCTTT. It translates to CASSSPRTVTEAFF. The full variable domain, with the rest looked up from reference TRBV5-6 and TRBJ1-1, is DAGVTQSPTHLIKTRGQQVTLRCSPKSGHDTVSWYQQALGQGPQFIFQYYEEEERQRGNFPDRFSGHQFPNYSSELNVNALLLGDSALYLCASSSPRTVTEAFFGQGTRLTVV.

This clone ranks as medium-sized. The chain joins TRBV7-8 to TRBJ2-7; 10 nucleotides line up with TRBD2. There are 14 residues in the CDR3. Trimming at V came to 4 bases and at J to 4 bases, leaving 4 bases not matched to a gene. CDR1 is SGHVS and CDR2 is FQNEAQ in the germline V gene. The CDR3 is CASSYRTSGYEQYF. The CDR3 nucleotides are TGTGCCAGCAGCTACCGGACTAGCGGTTACGAGCAGTACTTC. The full variable domain, rest sourced from reference TRBV7-8 and TRBJ2-7, is GAGVSQSPRYKVAKRGQDVALRCDPISGHVSLFWYQQALGQGPEFLTYFQNEAQLDKSGLPSDRFFAERPEGSVSTLKIQRTQQEDSAVYLCASSYRTSGYEQYFGPGTRLTVT.

This clone occurred a few times. This rearrangement joins TRBV7-3 to TRBJ2-5; D is uncertain. The germline V gene encodes CDR1 SGHTA and CDR2 FQGTGA. This CDR3 is 12 amino acids long. V lost 2 bases and J lost 0, with 1 base in between. The CDR3 spells CASSLYQETQYF. Here the CDR3 DNA reads TGTGCCAGCAGCTTATACCAAGAGACCCAGTACTTC.